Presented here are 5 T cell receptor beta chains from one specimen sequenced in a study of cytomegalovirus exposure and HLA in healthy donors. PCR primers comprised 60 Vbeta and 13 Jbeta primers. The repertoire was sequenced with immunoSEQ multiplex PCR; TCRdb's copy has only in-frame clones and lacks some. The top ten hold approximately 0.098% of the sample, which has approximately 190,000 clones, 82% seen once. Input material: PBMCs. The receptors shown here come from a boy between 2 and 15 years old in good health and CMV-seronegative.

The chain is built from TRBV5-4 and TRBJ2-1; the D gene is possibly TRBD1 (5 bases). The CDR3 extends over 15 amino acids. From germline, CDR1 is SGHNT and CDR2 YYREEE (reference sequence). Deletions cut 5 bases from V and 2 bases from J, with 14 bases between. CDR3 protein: CASSLFTGTYNEQFF. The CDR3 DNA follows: TGTGCCAGCAGTTTGTTCACAGGAACCTACAATGAGCAGTTCTTC. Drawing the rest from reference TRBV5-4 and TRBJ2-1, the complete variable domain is ETGVTQSPTHLIKTRGQQVTLRCSSQSGHNTVSWYQQALGQGPQFIFQYYREEENGRGNFPPRFSGLQFPNYSSELNVNALELDDSALYLCASSLFTGTYNEQFFGPGTRLTVL.

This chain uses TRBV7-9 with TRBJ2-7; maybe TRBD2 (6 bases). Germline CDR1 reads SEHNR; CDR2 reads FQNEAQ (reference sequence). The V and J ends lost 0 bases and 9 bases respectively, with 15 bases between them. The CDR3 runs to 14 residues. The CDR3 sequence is CASSLASGTGGQYF. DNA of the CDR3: TGTGCCAGCAGCTTAGCTTCTGGGACTGGAGGGCAGTACTTC.

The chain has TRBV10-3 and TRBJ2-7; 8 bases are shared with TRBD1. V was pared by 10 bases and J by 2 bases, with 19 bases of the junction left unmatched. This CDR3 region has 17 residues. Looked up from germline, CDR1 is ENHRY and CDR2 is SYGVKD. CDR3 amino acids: CATAYRTDRVNTYEQYF. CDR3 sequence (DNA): TGTGCCACCGCCTACCGAACGGACAGGGTAAACACCTACGAGCAGTACTTC.

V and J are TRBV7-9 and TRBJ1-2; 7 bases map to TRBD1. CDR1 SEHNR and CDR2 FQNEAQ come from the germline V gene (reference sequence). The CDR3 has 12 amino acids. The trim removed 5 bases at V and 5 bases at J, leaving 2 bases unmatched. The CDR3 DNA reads TGTGCCAGCAGCGTGACAGGGTATGGCTACACCTTC. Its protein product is CASSVTGYGYTF.

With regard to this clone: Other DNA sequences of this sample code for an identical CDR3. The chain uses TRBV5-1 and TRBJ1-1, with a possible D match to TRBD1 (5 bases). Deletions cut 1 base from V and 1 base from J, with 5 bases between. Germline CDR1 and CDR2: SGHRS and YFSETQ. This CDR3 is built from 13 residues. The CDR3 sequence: CASSLTGNTEAFF. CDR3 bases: TGCGCCAGCAGCTTGACAGGGAACACTGAAGCTTTCTTT.